What follows is one TCR beta chain and its context. Its matching antigen is unknown. The primer mix had 60 Vbeta and 13 Jbeta primers. The assay was immunoSEQ multiplex PCR, and TCRdb's table has in-frame clones only and misses some. This table holds 100,000 to 150,000 clones, approximately 84% found once. The sample originates from a study of cytomegalovirus exposure and HLA in healthy donors. Overall study results and limits: It was only CMV serostatus that was available as immune exposure information. The study reported that TCR beta sequences accurately predicted HLA-A and HLA-B alleles in most subjects.

There are 15 residues in the CDR3. Trimming shortened V by 5 bases and J by 1 base, and 15 bases separated the two germline ends. Germline-derived CDR1 and CDR2 are LNHDA and SQIVND (reference sequence). The source material was PBMCs. This chain connects TRBV19 to TRBJ2-7, with D perhaps TRBD1 (6 bases). The sequence came from a woman aged 18-29 years in good health and CMV-seronegative. CDR3 amino acids: CASSPRRDMSYEQYF. The CDR3 region has the DNA TGTGCCAGTAGTCCCAGAAGGGACATGTCCTACGAGCAGTACTTC.